The 26 T cell receptor beta chains below were found in one sample sequenced in a study of CD8 T cells in Susac syndrome. cDNA came from around 0.54 to 1 ug RNA primed by random hexamers. TCRdb itself ran the immunoSEQ multiplex PCR reads through MiXCR, one entry per CDR3 protein. This table holds a few hundred thousand distinct CDR3 sequences, around 95% found once. The sequenced sample consisted of CD4+ T cells from PBMCs. These receptors were taken from a human donor with multiple sclerosis.

The J gene is TRBJ2-3, the V gene TRBV10-3; D is undetermined. V lost 0 bases and J 3 bases, leaving 7 bases between the germline ends. This CDR3 region has 14 residues. Germline V lookup: CDR1 ENHRY, CDR2 SYGVKD. The CDR3, as DNA: TGTGCCATCAGTGAGTCATCCGGGACAGATACGCAGTATTTT. This translates into CAISESSGTDTQYF.

A single count supports this clonotype. The CDR3 here is CAWSARTGETQYF. CDR3 nucleotides: TGTGCCTGGAGTGCCCGGACTGGAGAGACCCAGTACTTC. The gene calls are TRBV30 and TRBJ2-5, with a weak D call TRBD2 (5 bases). CDR1 and CDR2 (germline): GTSNPN, SVGIG (reference sequence). This CDR3 is 13 amino acids long. The V end was cut by 1 base, the J end by 4 bases, with 10 bases between.

V is TRBV2 and J is TRBJ1-1; 8 positions agree with TRBD1. Germline CDR1 and CDR2: SNHLY and FYNNEI. The ends lost 6 bases at V and 5 bases at J; junction bases unmatched: 8. This CDR3 region has 14 residues. CDR3 bases: TGTGCCAGCAGGGACAGGGTTGGGGCAACTGAAGCTTTCTTT. As protein: CASRDRVGATEAFF.

The chain links TRBV4-1 to TRBJ2-1, with 11 nucleotides matching TRBD2. V lost 4 bases, J lost 6 bases, and 11 bases stayed unmatched. CDR3 length: 17 amino acids. Germline CDR1 is MGHRA and CDR2 is YSYEKL. CDR3 sequence (DNA): TGCGCCAGCAGCCTGCCTAGCGGGGGGCACGCAGCCAATGAGCAGTTCTTC. This codes for CASSLPSGGHAANEQFF.

The chain recombines TRBV2 with TRBJ1-6; TRBD1 might be the D (5 bases). This CDR3 is built from 14 residues. The germline V gene encodes CDR1 SNHLY and CDR2 FYNNEI. V was cut by 6 bases and J by 11 bases, with 17 bases left in between. The CDR3 DNA reads TGTGCCAGCAGGTGGGACGTGGGGCAGACACCCCTCCACTTT. Encoded protein: CASRWDVGQTPLHF.

The V and J genes are TRBV29-1 and TRBJ1-3; 7 positions match TRBD1. The CDR3 has 13 amino acids. V shed 7 bases and J 2 bases; nucleotides not matched to a gene: 5. From germline, CDR1 is SQVTM and CDR2 ANQGSEA. The CDR3 DNA is TGCAGCGCCCGACAGGGAGCTGGAAACACCATATATTTT. Its protein is CSARQGAGNTIYF.

This chain joins TRBV7-2 and TRBJ2-7; D perhaps matches TRBD2 (7 bases). The V end lost 3 bases, the J end lost 7 bases, and 16 bases lay between the germline ends. The CDR3 runs to 14 residues. Germline CDR1 is SGHTA and CDR2 is FQGNSA. In nucleotides, the CDR3 is TGTGCCAGCAGCTTGAGGGGGGGGCCTCAGGAGCAGTACTTC. Protein product: CASSLRGGPQEQYF.

The gene calls are TRBV3-1 and TRBJ1-1; D gene uncertain. V lost 0 bases and J 3 bases, leaving 5 bases between the germline ends. The CDR3 has 13 amino acids. Germline-derived CDR1 and CDR2 are LGHDT and YNNKEL (reference sequence). The CDR3 DNA is TGTGCCAGCAGCCAAGACCAGGACACTGAAGCTTTCTTT. Residues: CASSQDQDTEAFF.

This chain joins TRBV4-2 and TRBJ2-3, with 15 positions matching TRBD2. CDR1 is LGHNA and CDR2 is YNFKEQ in the germline V gene. The V segment lost 0 bases and the J segment 5 bases; nucleotides outside the gene matches: 15. This CDR3 spans 21 amino acids. DNA for the CDR3: TGTGCCAGCAGCCAAGAGACCCCCCGGACTAGCGGGAGGGCCAGGGAAGATACGCAGTATTTT. The encoded protein is CASSQETPRTSGRAREDTQYF.

The chain uses TRBV2 and TRBJ1-2, with 9 positions matching TRBD1. The germline gives CDR1 SNHLY, CDR2 FYNNEI. The V gene end was trimmed by 3 bases and the J gene end by 6 bases; junction bases not matched to a gene: 5. This CDR3 contains 14 residues. CDR3 sequence (DNA): TGTGCCAGCAGTGACAGAGGGGACAGGGATGGCTACACCTTC. It encodes CASSDRGDRDGYTF.

The chain combines TRBV5-4 with TRBJ2-4; D is uncertain. Germline V gene sequence: CDR1 SGHNT, CDR2 YYREEE (reference sequence). The CDR3 extends over 17 amino acids. Trimming took 2 bases from V and 0 from J, leaving 15 bases between them. The CDR3 loop is CASSFGSRALAKNIQYF. CDR3 nucleotide sequence: TGTGCCAGCAGCTTCGGCAGCCGGGCCCTAGCCAAAAACATTCAGTACTTC.

V usage is TRBV19 and J usage is TRBJ2-7, with 10 bases matching TRBD1. The CDR3 has 14 amino acids. The germline V gene has CDR1 LNHDA and CDR2 SQIVND (reference sequence). The CDR3 here is CAPHRDRGSYEQYF. The CDR3 DNA sequence: TGTGCTCCACACCGGGACAGGGGCTCCTACGAGCAGTACTTC.

V gene TRBV9 combines with J gene TRBJ2-3; D call uncertain. This CDR3 region has 14 residues. V gave up 0 bases and J gave up 4 bases, with 9 bases separating them. The V gene's germline CDR1 is SGDLS and CDR2 YYNGEE. The CDR3 here is CASSVGGFPDTQYF. CDR3 sequence (DNA): TGTGCCAGCAGCGTAGGCGGCTTCCCAGATACGCAGTATTTT.

The rearrangement uses TRBV27 and TRBJ1-4; D not certain. Between the trimmed V and J ends, which lost 5 bases and 4 bases, there was a span of 11 bases. The CDR3 is 14 residues long. Germline V gene lookup returns CDR1 MNHEY and CDR2 SMNVEV (reference sequence). The CDR3 coding sequence is TGTGCCAGCAGTCGGACGGCGAATAATGAAAAACTGTTTTTT. Its protein is CASSRTANNEKLFF.

The chain employs TRBV3-1 and TRBJ1-1; D ambiguous. Deletions cut 1 base from V and 4 bases from J, with 13 bases between. This CDR3 has 15 residues. CDR1 and CDR2 (germline): LGHDT, YNNKEL (reference sequence). The CDR3 DNA is TGTGCCAGCAGCCAAGTACGGGTGTCCGGCACTGAAGCTTTCTTT. It is translated as CASSQVRVSGTEAFF. Filled out from reference TRBV3-1 and TRBJ1-1, the complete variable domain reads DTAVSQTPKYLVTQMGNDKSIKCEQNLGHDTMYWYKQDSKKFLKIMFSYNNKELIINETVPNRFSPKSPDKAHLNLHINSLELGDSAVYFCASSQVRVSGTEAFFGQGTRLTVV.

The chain uses TRBV3-1 and TRBJ2-1; D not resolved. There are 14 residues in the CDR3. Looked up from germline, CDR1 is LGHDT and CDR2 is YNNKEL (reference sequence). Trimming removed 4 bases from V and 5 bases from J, with 12 bases in between. CDR3 protein: CASSLLGANNEQFF. In nucleotides, the CDR3 is TGTGCCAGCAGCCTCCTCGGCGCGAACAATGAGCAGTTCTTC.

The genes are TRBV12-5 and TRBJ2-7, with 7 nucleotides matching TRBD1. The CDR3 runs 14 residues. Germline V gives CDR1 LGHNT, CDR2 FRNRAP. V lost 5 bases to trimming and J lost 4 bases; unmatched junction nucleotides: 8. The CDR3 nucleotides are TGTGCTAGTGGTCCTCGGACAGGCCGGTACGAGCAGTACTTC. Translation: CASGPRTGRYEQYF.

In its sample, this clonotype was seen once. The chain couples TRBV7-7 to TRBJ2-7, with D tentatively TRBD1 (5 bases). Germline V lookup: CDR1 SSHAT, CDR2 FNYEAQ (reference sequence). The V end was cut by 3 bases, the J end by 6 bases, with 12 bases between. The CDR3 has 13 residues. CDR3 sequence reads: CASSFGAASEQYF. In DNA form, the CDR3 reads TGTGCCAGCAGCTTTGGGGCTGCCTCCGAGCAGTACTTC.

V gene TRBV7-2 combines with J gene TRBJ2-7; 11 bases line up with TRBD1. J was trimmed by 2 bases and V by 3 bases; bases with no gene match: 0. Germline assignment: CDR1 SGHTA and CDR2 FQGNSA. The CDR3 loop spans 14 amino acids. Here the CDR3 reads CASSLGQGAYEQYF. The CDR3 coding sequence is TGTGCCAGCAGCTTGGGACAGGGGGCCTACGAGCAGTACTTC. The full variable domain, with the rest looked up from reference TRBV7-2 and TRBJ2-7, is GAGVSQSPSNKVTEKGKDVELRCDPISGHTALYWYRQSLGQGLEFLIYFQGNSAPDKSGLPSDRFSAERTGGSVSTLTIQRTQQEDSAVYLCASSLGQGAYEQYFGPGTRLTVT.

CDR3 sequence reads: CASSRVGTDTQYF. CDR3 bases: TGTGCCAGCAGTCGAGTGGGGACAGATACGCAGTATTTT. This sequence joins TRBV27 and TRBJ2-3; D is ambiguous. The length of the CDR3 is 13 residues. CDR1 and CDR2 from the germline V gene are MNHEY and SMNVEV (reference sequence). The V end was cut by 5 bases, the J end by 3 bases, with 9 bases between.

This chain connects TRBV6-6 to TRBJ2-7; TRBD1 agrees at 7 bases. CDR3 length: 15 residues. Losses at the gene ends were 2 bases for V and 2 bases for J; bases not matched to a gene: 6. In germline, CDR1 is MNHNY, CDR2 SVGAGI (reference sequence). The CDR3 region is CASSYGRDRTYEQYF. In DNA, the CDR3 is TGTGCCAGCAGTTACGGTAGGGACAGAACCTACGAGCAGTACTTC.

V is TRBV13 and J is TRBJ2-2; D is perhaps TRBD1 (6 bases). The V gene lost 5 bases and the J gene lost 6 bases, with 19 bases spanning the gap. The CDR3 consists of 16 residues. Germline V gene lookup returns CDR1 PRHDT and CDR2 FYEKMQ (reference sequence). CDR3 sequence (DNA): TGTGCCAGCAGCCTGAGGACAGCCTACGGACCCGGGGAGCTGTTTTTT. Amino acids: CASSLRTAYGPGELFF.

The CDR3 bases are TGTGCCAGCAGCGGTCCTTTTAGCGGGGGAGGGGAGACCCAGTACTTC. The encoded protein is CASSGPFSGGGETQYF. V gene TRBV9 combines with J gene TRBJ2-5; 9 nucleotides line up with TRBD2. Germline lookup yields CDR1 SGDLS and CDR2 YYNGEE. The CDR3 has 16 amino acids. V was clipped by 3 bases and J by 5 bases; unmatched bases: 11. Variable domain in full (rest from reference TRBV9 and TRBJ2-5): DSGVTQTPKHLITATGQRVTLRCSPRSGDLSVYWYQQSLDQGLQFLIQYYNGEERAKGNILERFSAQQFPDLHSELNLSSLELGDSALYFCASSGPFSGGGETQYFGPGTRLLVL.

The chain carries TRBV4-1 and TRBJ2-3; 10 nucleotides match TRBD2. This CDR3 region has 17 residues. V trimming: 2 bases; J trimming: 1 base; junction bases outside the gene matches: 6. Germline CDR1 MGHRA, CDR2 YSYEKL. The CDR3 DNA follows: TGCGCCAGCAGCCAACGATCCGGGACTAGCGGCACAGATACGCAGTATTTT. Translating it yields CASSQRSGTSGTDTQYF.

V usage is TRBV28 and J usage is TRBJ2-1; the D is unclear. Trimming left V 3 bases short and J 2 bases short, with 11 bases between. Germline V gene lookup returns CDR1 MDHEN and CDR2 SYDVKM. The CDR3 is 15 amino acids. CDR3 nucleotide sequence: TGTGCCAGCAGTTTTGGCAGTTTTACCTACAATGAGCAGTTCTTC. It specifies CASSFGSFTYNEQFF.

This chain links TRBV19 with TRBJ2-3; a possible D gene is TRBD2 (6 bases). There are 17 residues in the CDR3. Trimming cost V 5 bases and J 2 bases, with 20 bases left between them. Germline CDR1 LNHDA, CDR2 SQIVND (reference sequence). The CDR3 region is CASSPAGGGLYTDTQYF. For the CDR3, the DNA is TGTGCCAGTAGTCCCGCCGGGGGAGGACTCTACACAGATACGCAGTATTTT. Combining the CDR3 with reference TRBV19 and TRBJ2-3 gives the whole variable domain DGGITQSPKYLFRKEGQNVTLSCEQNLNHDAMYWYRQDPGQGLRLIYYSQIVNDFQKGDIAEGYSVSREKKESFPLTVTSAQKNPTAFYLCASSPAGGGLYTDTQYFGPGTRLTVL.